This T cell receptor beta chain is drawn from a study of patients and donors after allogeneic stem cell transplantation. V lost 1 base to trimming and J lost 0 bases, with 7 bases between them. The germline gives CDR1 LNHNV, CDR2 YYDKDF (reference sequence). The CDR3 is 14 residues long. TCRdb fed the RT-PCR reads into MiXCR, producing one record per CDR3 protein. The sample comprises 190,000 or so distinct CDR3 sequences, over 30% of which are singletons, and roughly 11% rests with the top ten. The sequence came from a human donor who was either an allogeneic HSCT recipient or a stem cell or donor lymphocyte infusion donor (not recorded which). It is not recorded whose cells these are; they may come from a transplant donor. The gene calls are TRBV15 and TRBJ2-7; no reliable D call. Material: blood, either unsorted or a sorted T cell fraction (not recorded which). The CDR3 DNA reads as TGTGCCACCAGCAGAGCCGGGTCCTCCTACGAGCAGTACTTC. This gives the protein CATSRAGSSYEQYF. Together with reference TRBV15 and TRBJ2-7, the CDR3 gives the full variable domain: DAMVIQNPRYQVTQFGKPVTLSCSQTLNHNVMYWYQQKSSQAPKLLFHYYDKDFNNEADTPDNFQSRRPNTSFCFLDIRSPGLGDTAMYLCATSRAGSSYEQYFGPGTRLTVT.